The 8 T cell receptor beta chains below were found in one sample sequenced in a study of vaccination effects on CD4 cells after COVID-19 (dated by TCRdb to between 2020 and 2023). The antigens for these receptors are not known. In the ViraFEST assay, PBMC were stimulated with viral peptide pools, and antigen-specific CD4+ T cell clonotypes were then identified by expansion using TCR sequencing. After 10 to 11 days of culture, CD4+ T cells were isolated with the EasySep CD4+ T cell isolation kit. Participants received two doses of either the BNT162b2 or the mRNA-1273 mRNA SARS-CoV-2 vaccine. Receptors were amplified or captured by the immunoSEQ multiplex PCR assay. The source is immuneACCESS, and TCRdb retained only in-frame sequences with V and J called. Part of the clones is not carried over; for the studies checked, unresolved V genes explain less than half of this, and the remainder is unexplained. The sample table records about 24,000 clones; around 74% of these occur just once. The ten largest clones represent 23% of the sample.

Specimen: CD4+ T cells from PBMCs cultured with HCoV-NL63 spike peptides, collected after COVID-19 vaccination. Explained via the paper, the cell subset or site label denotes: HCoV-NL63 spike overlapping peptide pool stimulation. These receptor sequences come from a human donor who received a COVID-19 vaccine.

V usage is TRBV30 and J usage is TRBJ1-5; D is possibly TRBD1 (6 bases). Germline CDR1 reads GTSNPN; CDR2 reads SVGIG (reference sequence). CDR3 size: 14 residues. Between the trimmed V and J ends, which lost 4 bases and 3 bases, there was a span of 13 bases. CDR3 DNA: TGTGCCTGGAATTTACAGGGTTTCAATCAGCCCCAGCATTTT. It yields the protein CAWNLQGFNQPQHF.

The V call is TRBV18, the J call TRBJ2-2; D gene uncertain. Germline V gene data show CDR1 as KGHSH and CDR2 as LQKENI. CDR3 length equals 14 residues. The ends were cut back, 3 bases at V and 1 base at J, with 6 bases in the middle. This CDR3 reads CASSPGWNTGELFF. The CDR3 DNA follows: TGTGCCAGCTCACCGGGATGGAACACCGGGGAGCTGTTTTTT. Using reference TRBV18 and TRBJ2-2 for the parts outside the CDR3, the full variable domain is NAGVMQNPRHLVRRRGQEARLRCSPMKGHSHVYWYRQLPEEGLKFMVYLQKENIIDESGMPKERFSAEFPKEGPSILRIQQVVRGDSAAYFCASSPGWNTGELFFGEGSRLTVL.

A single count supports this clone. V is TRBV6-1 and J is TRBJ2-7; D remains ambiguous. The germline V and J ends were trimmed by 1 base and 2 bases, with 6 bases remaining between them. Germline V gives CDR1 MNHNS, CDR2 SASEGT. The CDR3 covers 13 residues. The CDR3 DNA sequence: TGTGCCAGCAGTGAAGGTGAAGCCTACGAGCAGTACTTC. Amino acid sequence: CASSEGEAYEQYF.

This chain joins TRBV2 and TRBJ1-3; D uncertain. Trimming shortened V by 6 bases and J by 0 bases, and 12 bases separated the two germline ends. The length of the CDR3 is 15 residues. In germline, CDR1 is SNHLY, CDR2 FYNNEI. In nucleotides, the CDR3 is TGTGCCAGCAGGCCCGACGGAAGCTCTGGAAACACCATATATTTT. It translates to CASRPDGSSGNTIYF.

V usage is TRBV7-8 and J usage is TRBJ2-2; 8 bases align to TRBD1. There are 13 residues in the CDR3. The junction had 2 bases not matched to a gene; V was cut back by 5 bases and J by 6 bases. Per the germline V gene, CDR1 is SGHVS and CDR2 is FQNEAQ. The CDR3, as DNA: TGTGCCAGCAGCCAGGGGGCCGCCGGGGAGCTGTTTTTT. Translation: CASSQGAAGELFF.

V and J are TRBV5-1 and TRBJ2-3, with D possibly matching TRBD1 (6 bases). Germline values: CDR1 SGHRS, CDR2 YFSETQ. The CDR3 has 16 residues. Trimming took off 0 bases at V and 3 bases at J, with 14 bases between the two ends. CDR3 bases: TGCGCCAGCAGCTTGGGTTGGGGGCGCGGTACAGATACGCAGTATTTT. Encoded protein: CASSLGWGRGTDTQYF.

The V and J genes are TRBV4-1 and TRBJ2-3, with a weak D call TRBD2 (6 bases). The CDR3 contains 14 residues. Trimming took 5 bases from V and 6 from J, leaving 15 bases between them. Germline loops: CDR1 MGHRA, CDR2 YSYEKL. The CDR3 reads CASSSGGNTDTQYF. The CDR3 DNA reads TGCGCCAGCAGCAGTGGCGGGAACACGGATACGCAGTATTTT.

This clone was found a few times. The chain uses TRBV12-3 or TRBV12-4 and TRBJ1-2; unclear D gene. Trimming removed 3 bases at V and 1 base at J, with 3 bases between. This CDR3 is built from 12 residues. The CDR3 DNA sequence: TGTGCCAGCAGTTTGGGTAACTATGGCTACACCTTC. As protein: CASSLGNYGYTF.